These 30 T cell receptor beta chains originate from one sample sequenced in a study of cytomegalovirus exposure and HLA in healthy donors. The PCR had 60 Vbeta and 13 Jbeta primers. Produced via immunoSEQ multiplex PCR; TCRdb's table is partial and in-frame only. The sample consists of 130,000 to 150,000 clones, around 80% of them appearing once. Sequencing was performed on PBMCs. These receptors all stem from a woman aged 60 to 75 in good health and CMV-seropositive.

This sequence joins TRBV5-4 and TRBJ2-3; 8 positions agree with TRBD2. With V trimmed by 4 bases and J by 5 bases, 15 bases remained unmatched. This CDR3 has 17 amino acids. CDR1 is SGHNT, CDR2 YYREEE, per germline (reference sequence). CDR3 coding DNA: TGTGCCAGCAGCCCTTCTCTGACGGGAGGGGGGGGAGATACGCAGTATTTT. Translating it yields CASSPSLTGGGGDTQYF.

J is TRBJ1-1 and V is TRBV15; D unresolved. The CDR3 loop spans 13 amino acids. The germline V and J ends were trimmed by 0 bases and 11 bases, with 13 bases remaining between them. The V gene's germline CDR1 is LNHNV and CDR2 YYDKDF (reference sequence). The CDR3 reads CATSRDVATPAFF. CDR3 in DNA: TGTGCCACCAGCAGAGATGTGGCAACCCCGGCTTTCTTT.

This clone turned up a few times. The CDR3 bases are TGCGCCAGCAGCTTGGACTCAACGGAGCAGTACTTC. It translates to CASSLDSTEQYF. The rearrangement uses TRBV5-1 and TRBJ2-5; no definite D call. Trimming took off 0 bases at V and 11 bases at J, with 11 bases between the two ends. The CDR3 is 12 residues long. Looked up from germline, CDR1 is SGHRS and CDR2 is YFSETQ.

The chain combines TRBV9 with TRBJ2-1; TRBD2 is a possible D gene (7 bases). The CDR3 consists of 16 residues. The V and J ends lost 6 bases and 6 bases respectively, with 22 bases between them. CDR1 and CDR2 (germline): SGDLS, YYNGEE. The CDR3 DNA reads TGTGCCAGCACCAGGGGTTGGGCGGGAGAAGGCAATGAGCAGTTCTTC. Translating it yields CASTRGWAGEGNEQFF.

J is TRBJ2-5 and V is TRBV18; D is unresolved. Trimming took 2 bases from V and 0 from J, leaving 7 bases between them. The germline V gene encodes CDR1 KGHSH and CDR2 LQKENI. This CDR3 is 14 amino acids long. CDR3 in amino acids: CASSPGRNQETQYF. The CDR3 nucleotides read TGTGCCAGCTCACCAGGCAGGAACCAAGAGACCCAGTACTTC.

In regard to this clone: Germline is not matched at one junction end, which may reflect a read error. The CDR3 reads CASSLTPSTDTQYF. CDR3 DNA sequence: TGTGCTAGCAGCTTAACACCAAGCACAGATACGCAGTATTTT. V gene TRBV7-7 combines with J gene TRBJ2-3; D gene unclear. This CDR3 region has 14 residues. The germline V gene has CDR1 SSHAT and CDR2 FNYEAQ (reference sequence).

The chain employs TRBV28 and TRBJ2-3; 16 nucleotides match TRBD2. Per germline, CDR1 MDHEN and CDR2 SYDVKM. Losses at the gene ends were 1 base for V and 13 bases for J; bases not matched to a gene: 5. The CDR3 extends over 15 amino acids. CDR3 region: CASSLSGTSGRAKYF. The CDR3 nucleotides read TGTGCCAGCAGTTTATCCGGGACTAGCGGGAGGGCCAAGTATTTT. Drawing the rest from reference TRBV28 and TRBJ2-3, the complete variable domain is DVKVTQSSRYLVKRTGEKVFLECVQDMDHENMFWYRQDPGLGLRLIYFSYDVKMKEKGDIPEGYSVSREKKERFSLILESASTNQTSMYLCASSLSGTSGRAKYFGPGTRLTVL.

Comments on this clone: At one boundary the junction diverges from the germline segment, which might be a read error. The chain uses TRBV5-4 and TRBJ1-1, with 9 bases lining up with TRBD1. This CDR3 spans 16 amino acids. Per the germline V gene, CDR1 is SGHNT and CDR2 is YYREEE (reference sequence). In DNA, the CDR3 is TGCGCCAGCAGCCAAGTAAGCAACAGGGGGCACACTGAAGCTTTCTTT. Its translation: CASSQVSNRGHTEAFF.

The chain links TRBV9 to TRBJ2-7; D call uncertain. This CDR3 comprises 12 residues. The germline gives CDR1 SGDLS, CDR2 YYNGEE. Trimming shortened V by 4 bases and J by 4 bases, and 9 bases separated the two germline ends. The CDR3 DNA reads as TGTGCCAGCAGCCAGGAAGGTTACGAGCAGTACTTC. Amino acids: CASSQEGYEQYF.

This clone has more than one count but fewer than ten. The V gene is TRBV11-2, the J gene TRBJ1-3; D is unresolved. V gave up 5 bases and J gave up 0 bases, with 11 bases separating them. The CDR3 length is 15 residues. Germline-derived CDR1 and CDR2 are SGHAT and FQNNGV. Written as DNA, the CDR3 is TGTGCCAGCAGCGTTACAAGATCCTCTGGAAACACCATATATTTT. Amino acids: CASSVTRSSGNTIYF.

The chain uses TRBV25-1 and TRBJ2-3, with TRBD2 matching over 8 bases. The CDR3 length is 15 residues. From germline, CDR1 is MGHDK and CDR2 SYGVNS. V shed 5 bases and J 3 bases; nucleotides not matched to a gene: 7. The DNA for the CDR3 is TGTGCCAGCAGTAACCCTAGCGGGTTTACAGATACGCAGTATTTT. Amino acids: CASSNPSGFTDTQYF.

This chain links TRBV28 with TRBJ1-2, with TRBD1 as a possible D gene (5 bases). The V and J ends lost 3 bases and 4 bases respectively, with 18 bases between them. Germline CDR1 MDHEN, CDR2 SYDVKM. The CDR3 totals 16 residues. The CDR3 coding sequence is TGTGCCAGCAGTTTGTCGGAAAGCGGGGGTACCTATGGCTACACCTTC. Translating gives CASSLSESGGTYGYTF.

The chain is built from TRBV27 and TRBJ2-2, with 10 bases aligning to TRBD1. The ends lost 8 bases at V and 5 bases at J; junction bases unmatched: 5. There are 14 residues in the CDR3. Germline V gene sequence: CDR1 MNHEY, CDR2 SMNVEV (reference sequence). The chain's CDR3 is CASARTGGTGELFF. In DNA form, the CDR3 reads TGTGCCAGCGCTCGGACAGGGGGGACCGGGGAGCTGTTTTTT.

The chain uses TRBV28 and TRBJ1-2; tentatively, D is TRBD1 (5 bases). Trimming cost V 8 bases and J 1 base, with 17 bases left between them. Germline CDR1 reads MDHEN; CDR2 reads SYDVKM. This CDR3 has 15 residues. The CDR3 region has the DNA TGTGCCAGCCTCTCTTGGGGCACTTATAACTATGGCTACACCTTC. Translated: CASLSWGTYNYGYTF.

The chain couples TRBV27 to TRBJ2-1; D remains unclear. V was cut by 6 bases and J by 9 bases, with 18 bases left in between. The CDR3 consists of 14 residues. From germline, CDR1 is MNHEY and CDR2 SMNVEV (reference sequence). The CDR3 spells CASRYWNPGSEQFF. In DNA form, the CDR3 reads TGTGCCAGCAGATATTGGAACCCCGGGTCTGAGCAGTTCTTC.

The chain is built from TRBV7-2 and TRBJ2-5; D is unclear. Germline V gene lookup returns CDR1 SGHTA and CDR2 FQGNSA. The germline V and J ends were trimmed by 5 bases and 7 bases, with 11 bases remaining between them. The CDR3 consists of 12 residues. The CDR3 nucleotides read TGTGCCAGCAGCCACGGCGCGGTGACCCAGTACTTC. The encoded protein is CASSHGAVTQYF.

DNA for the CDR3: TGTGCCAGCAGCGCACGGACTAGCGGGCCCTACAATGAGCAGTTCTTC. It specifies CASSARTSGPYNEQFF. The chain recombines TRBV7-6 with TRBJ2-1, with 11 nucleotides matching TRBD2. J lost 2 bases, V lost 5 bases, and 5 bases had no gene match. Germline lookup yields CDR1 SGHVS and CDR2 FNYEAQ. The CDR3 runs 16 residues. The whole variable domain, remainder taken from reference TRBV7-6 and TRBJ2-1, is GAGVSQSPRYKVTKRGQDVALRCDPISGHVSLYWYRQALGQGPEFLTYFNYEAQQDKSGLPNDRFSAERPEGSISTLTIQRTEQRDSAMYRCASSARTSGPYNEQFFGPGTRLTVL.

The chain employs TRBV5-1 and TRBJ2-7, with a tentative D call TRBD1 (6 bases). Germline-derived CDR1 and CDR2 are SGHRS and YFSETQ. The CDR3 is 13 amino acids. The V end was cut by 3 bases, the J end by 3 bases, with 10 bases between. CDR3 bases: TGCGCCAGCAGCTCCCAAGGGGGCTACGAGCAGTACTTC. It translates to CASSSQGGYEQYF.

This chain joins TRBV9 and TRBJ2-5; 12 bases align to TRBD2. With 3 bases clipped from V and 4 bases from J, the junction kept 1 base outside the gene matches. The germline CDR1 and CDR2 sequences are SGDLS and YYNGEE. The CDR3 has 14 residues. CDR3 sequence (DNA): TGTGCCAGCAGCGGGACTAGCGGGATAGAGACCCAGTACTTC. Translated: CASSGTSGIETQYF.

The chain combines TRBV27 with TRBJ1-3, with D tentatively TRBD1 (6 bases). V lost 5 bases to trimming and J lost 0 bases, with 14 bases between them. Germline V CDR1 and CDR2: MNHEY, SMNVEV (reference sequence). The CDR3 has 16 residues. CDR3 sequence reads: CASSPRQVSSGNTIYF. The CDR3 DNA sequence: TGTGCCAGCAGTCCCCGACAGGTCAGCTCTGGAAACACCATATATTTT.

The CDR3 DNA follows: TGTGCCAGCACCCCCGGCGGGTATACGCAGTATTTT. As protein: CASTPGGYTQYF. The V and J genes are TRBV28 and TRBJ2-3; D is perhaps TRBD2 (5 bases). The V and J ends lost 7 bases and 7 bases respectively, with 12 bases between them. This CDR3 has 12 amino acids. Germline V gene data show CDR1 as MDHEN and CDR2 as SYDVKM. Variable domain in full (rest from reference TRBV28 and TRBJ2-3): DVKVTQSSRYLVKRTGEKVFLECVQDMDHENMFWYRQDPGLGLRLIYFSYDVKMKEKGDIPEGYSVSREKKERFSLILESASTNQTSMYLCASTPGGYTQYFGPGTRLTVL.

The chain uses TRBV7-6 and TRBJ2-5; weak D call: TRBD2 (6 bases). Germline V gene data show CDR1 as SGHVS and CDR2 as FNYEAQ. CDR3 size: 17 residues. With 1 base removed from V and 2 bases from J, the gap between germline ends came to 17 bases. CDR3 sequence reads: CASSLGVPFGTQETQYF. CDR3 sequence (DNA): TGTGCCAGCAGCTTAGGAGTTCCGTTCGGGACTCAAGAGACCCAGTACTTC.

This clone was seen more than once but under ten times. CDR3 in DNA: TGTGCCTGGAGTGTACTGCAGGGTTTCGGGGAGCTGTTTTTT. It codes for CAWSVLQGFGELFF. V gene TRBV30 combines with J gene TRBJ2-2; tentative D call: TRBD1 (5 bases). V was trimmed by 0 bases and J by 7 bases, leaving 12 bases between them. Germline CDR1 reads GTSNPN; CDR2 reads SVGIG (reference sequence). This CDR3 is built from 14 residues.

This chain connects TRBV7-2 to TRBJ1-5; TRBD1 agrees at 7 bases. V gave up 0 bases and J gave up 6 bases; unmatched junction bases: 5. In germline, CDR1 is SGHTA, CDR2 FQGNSA. The CDR3 is made up of 15 amino acids. In DNA form, the CDR3 reads TGTGCCAGCAGCTTAGCAGGGACAGCAGTTCAGCCCCAGCATTTT. Translation gives CASSLAGTAVQPQHF.

V is TRBV5-1 and J is TRBJ2-1; 12 bases map to TRBD2. Germline trimming cut 6 bases from V and 5 bases from J; bases unmatched to any gene: 3. Looked up from germline, CDR1 is SGHRS and CDR2 is YFSETQ. The CDR3 runs 14 residues. The CDR3, as DNA: TGCGCCAGCAAGGGACTAGCGGGCGACAATGAGCAGTTCTTC. Translating it yields CASKGLAGDNEQFF.

The chain links TRBV28 to TRBJ2-7; 11 nucleotides align to TRBD2. The CDR3 runs 16 residues. The V segment lost 6 bases and the J segment 3 bases; nucleotides outside the gene matches: 10. Germline CDR1 MDHEN, CDR2 SYDVKM. CDR3 protein: CASRRKRLAGYYEQYF. CDR3 DNA: TGTGCCAGCAGGAGAAAACGACTAGCGGGATACTACGAGCAGTACTTC. Based on the CDR3 plus reference TRBV28 and TRBJ2-7, the full variable domain is DVKVTQSSRYLVKRTGEKVFLECVQDMDHENMFWYRQDPGLGLRLIYFSYDVKMKEKGDIPEGYSVSREKKERFSLILESASTNQTSMYLCASRRKRLAGYYEQYFGPGTRLTVT.

The chain carries TRBV5-1 and TRBJ2-7; 9 bases align to TRBD2. The CDR3 sequence is 14 residues long. The trim removed 4 bases at V and 0 bases at J, leaving 2 bases unmatched. Germline V gene data show CDR1 as SGHRS and CDR2 as YFSETQ. DNA for the CDR3: TGCGCCAGCAGCAAGGGACTAGCCTCCTACGAGCAGTACTTC. This sequence encodes CASSKGLASYEQYF.

The V call is TRBV7-6, the J call TRBJ2-7; 7 nucleotides agree with TRBD2. CDR3 length: 15 amino acids. Germline loops: CDR1 SGHVS, CDR2 FNYEAQ. Trimming cost V 1 base and J 3 bases; bases outside gene matches: 6. CDR3: CASSLDLSGDYEQYF. CDR3 sequence (DNA): TGTGCCAGCAGCTTAGACCTCAGCGGGGACTACGAGCAGTACTTC.

The V call is TRBV9, the J call TRBJ2-2; TRBD2 might be the D (6 bases). Per the germline V gene, CDR1 is SGDLS and CDR2 is YYNGEE. The CDR3 consists of 16 residues. The germline V and J ends were trimmed by 0 bases and 6 bases, with 15 bases remaining between them. CDR3 DNA: TGTGCCAGCAGCGTAGCTTTGACTTGGGAGGCCGGGGAGCTGTTTTTT. It yields the protein CASSVALTWEAGELFF.

The V and J genes are TRBV19 and TRBJ1-2, with D hard to call. Per germline, CDR1 LNHDA and CDR2 SQIVND (reference sequence). The V end lost 8 bases, the J end lost 0 bases, and 10 bases lay between the germline ends. The CDR3 has 13 residues. This chain's CDR3 is CASSVKANYGYTF. DNA for the CDR3: TGTGCCAGTTCAGTTAAAGCTAACTATGGCTACACCTTC.